This entry features one TCR beta chain sequence. The data derive from a study of OX40 agonist ivuxolimab in advanced cancers. The germline V gene has CDR1 SGHDN and CDR2 FVKESK. V was trimmed by 4 bases and J by 6 bases, leaving 14 bases between them. The CDR3 sequence is 14 residues long. This table comes from immunoSEQ multiplex PCR, and its TCRdb copy is limited to in-frame clones, with some not included. The data hold about 79,000 clones, with about 90% observed a single time. The clonotype comes from an adult with an advanced solid tumor such as melanoma, head and neck, liver or kidney cancer. The V and J genes are TRBV14 and TRBJ2-3; D ambiguous. Source: CD4+ or CD8+ T cells sorted from blood, taken in a trial of the OX40 agonist ivuxolimab. The CDR3 DNA reads TGTGCCAGCAGCCCTCACTTGGGTTCGGATACGCAGTATTTT. This codes for CASSPHLGSDTQYF.